The 32 T cell receptor beta chains reported below all come from one sample, sequenced in a study of shared clonotypes between healthy human individuals. TCRdb's table, derived via immunoSEQ multiplex PCR, lists solely in-frame clones and lacks some. The table has about 1.5 million clones, 95% to 99% seen once. Sequenced input: naive CD4+ T cells sorted from blood. Subset given: CD45RA+ positively selected. These TCRs come from a man aged 25-40 years in good health.

The gene calls are TRBV10-3 and TRBJ2-7, with 11 bases fitting TRBD1. Germline values: CDR1 ENHRY, CDR2 SYGVKD. This CDR3 spans 16 amino acids. V shed 2 bases and J 2 bases; nucleotides not matched to a gene: 5. The CDR3 loop is CAISEAGTGGPYEQYF. The CDR3 DNA sequence: TGTGCCATCAGTGAGGCCGGGACAGGGGGACCCTACGAGCAGTACTTC.

The chain links TRBV9 to TRBJ2-1; D gene uncertain. Trimming left V 1 base short and J 4 bases short, with 6 bases between. The CDR3 has 13 amino acids. Germline CDR1 and CDR2: SGDLS and YYNGEE. CDR3 sequence: CASSVTTYNEQFF. In DNA form, the CDR3 reads TGTGCCAGCAGCGTAACAACTTACAATGAGCAGTTCTTC.

V gene TRBV5-1 combines with J gene TRBJ1-1; D remains ambiguous. Between the trimmed V and J ends, which lost 4 bases and 6 bases, there was a span of 19 bases. Germline V gives CDR1 SGHRS, CDR2 YFSETQ. The CDR3 extends over 15 amino acids. The CDR3 is CASSPAGNRLSEAFF. CDR3 nucleotides: TGCGCCAGCAGCCCGGCAGGAAATCGTCTCTCTGAAGCTTTCTTT. Drawing the rest from reference TRBV5-1 and TRBJ1-1, the complete variable domain is KAGVTQTPRYLIKTRGQQVTLSCSPISGHRSVSWYQQTPGQGLQFLFEYFSETQRNKGNFPGRFSGRQFSNSRSEMNVSTLELGDSALYLCASSPAGNRLSEAFFGQGTRLTVV.

This chain links TRBV2 with TRBJ1-4, with TRBD1 matching over 8 bases. Germline V gene lookup returns CDR1 SNHLY and CDR2 FYNNEI. Trimming removed 2 bases from V and 8 bases from J; junction bases left unmatched: 7. This CDR3 region has 15 residues. The CDR3 loop is CASSEMTGEGEKLFF. Here the CDR3 DNA reads TGTGCCAGCAGTGAAATGACAGGGGAAGGGGAAAAACTGTTTTTT.

The rearrangement uses TRBV28 and TRBJ2-6; tentative D call: TRBD2 (6 bases). The CDR3 covers 13 residues. Germline CDR1 reads MDHEN; CDR2 reads SYDVKM. Deletions cut 8 bases from V and 1 base from J, with 6 bases between. CDR3 DNA: TGTGCCAGCGGGACTTCTGGGGCCAACGTCCTGACTTTC. It translates to CASGTSGANVLTF. Supplemented by reference TRBV28 and TRBJ2-6, the full variable domain reads DVKVTQSSRYLVKRTGEKVFLECVQDMDHENMFWYRQDPGLGLRLIYFSYDVKMKEKGDIPEGYSVSREKKERFSLILESASTNQTSMYLCASGTSGANVLTFGAGSRLTVL.

The V gene is TRBV19, the J gene TRBJ2-2, with TRBD1 matching 8 bases. The CDR3 has 14 residues. The J segment lost 4 bases and the V segment lost 6 bases, leaving 4 bases of the junction unmatched. Germline-derived CDR1 and CDR2 are LNHDA and SQIVND (reference sequence). CDR3 sequence (DNA): TGTGCCAGTAGCGGACAGGGTAGCACCGGGGAGCTGTTTTTT. The encoded protein is CASSGQGSTGELFF.

In its sample, this clone was seen once. The V and J genes are TRBV4-3 and TRBJ1-3, with a tentative D call TRBD1 (5 bases). This CDR3 contains 15 residues. Trimming shortened V by 4 bases and J by 0 bases, and 10 bases separated the two germline ends. CDR1 and CDR2 from the germline V gene are LGHNA and YSLEER. CDR3 DNA: TGCGCCAGCAGCCTCGGGGGGGGCTCTGGAAACACCATATATTTT. Its translation: CASSLGGGSGNTIYF.

This rearrangement joins TRBV7-9 to TRBJ1-2; perhaps TRBD1 as D (5 bases). V was shortened by 0 bases and J by 7 bases, with 12 bases between the two germline ends. Germline V gene lookup returns CDR1 SEHNR and CDR2 FQNEAQ (reference sequence). CDR3 length: 14 residues. The CDR3 region has the DNA TGTGCCAGCAGCTTAGCGGGGCCTGTCGGTGGCTACACCTTC. It is translated as CASSLAGPVGGYTF.

V usage is TRBV28 and J usage is TRBJ2-7, with 7 nucleotides matching TRBD1. V lost 5 bases, J lost 3 bases, and 16 bases stayed unmatched. The CDR3 spans 17 residues. Per the germline V gene, CDR1 is MDHEN and CDR2 is SYDVKM. This chain's CDR3 is CASSRFGSGTVYYEQYF. The CDR3 DNA sequence: TGTGCCAGCAGTCGCTTTGGTTCCGGGACAGTGTACTACGAGCAGTACTTC.

DNA of the CDR3: TGTGCCAGCTCACCAGATAGCGGTCGGACCCAGTACTTC. This gives the protein CASSPDSGRTQYF. The J gene is TRBJ2-5, the V gene TRBV18; a weak D match, TRBD2 (6 bases). The CDR3 consists of 13 residues. Germline lookup yields CDR1 KGHSH and CDR2 LQKENI. Trimming took 2 bases from V and 7 from J, leaving 11 bases between them.

The V gene is TRBV19, the J gene TRBJ2-7, with TRBD1 matching over 8 bases. V was clipped by 6 bases and J by 1 base; unmatched bases: 5. The CDR3 covers 14 residues. Germline V gene lookup returns CDR1 LNHDA and CDR2 SQIVND (reference sequence). The CDR3 DNA sequence: TGTGCCAGTAGATTAACAGGGGGATCCTACGAGCAGTACTTC. This translates into CASRLTGGSYEQYF.

The chain employs TRBV7-6 and TRBJ2-5, with 9 bases aligning to TRBD1. Germline CDR1 and CDR2: SGHVS and FNYEAQ. V was clipped by 5 bases and J by 2 bases; unmatched bases: 6. The length of the CDR3 is 15 residues. The CDR3 protein is CASSRDREEQETQYF. CDR3 coding DNA: TGTGCCAGCAGCAGGGACAGGGAGGAACAAGAGACCCAGTACTTC.

This clone was observed a single time. Different DNA sequences within this sample yield the same CDR3. V gene TRBV18 combines with J gene TRBJ1-1; 8 nucleotides line up with TRBD1. The germline V gene encodes CDR1 KGHSH and CDR2 LQKENI. CDR3 size: 16 residues. With V trimmed by 6 bases and J by 1 base, 10 bases remained unmatched. For the CDR3, the DNA is TGTGCCAGCTCCCCCCCTACAGGGGGGACGAACACTGAAGCTTTCTTT. Amino acids: CASSPPTGGTNTEAFF.

V is TRBV6-5 and J is TRBJ2-4, with a possible D match to TRBD2 (6 bases). The V end was cut by 6 bases, the J end by 11 bases, with 20 bases between. This CDR3 is built from 14 residues. CDR1 is MNHEY and CDR2 is SVGAGI in the germline V gene. The CDR3 here is CASRAHHGGNLQYF. In DNA, the CDR3 is TGTGCCAGCAGGGCACATCACGGGGGTAACCTTCAGTACTTC.

The chain combines TRBV6-5 with TRBJ1-3, with a possible D match to TRBD1 (5 bases). Trimming left V 6 bases short and J 0 bases short, with 12 bases between. This CDR3 spans 15 amino acids. Germline loops: CDR1 MNHEY, CDR2 SVGAGI. CDR3 residues: CASRPDSVSGNTIYF. CDR3 bases: TGTGCCAGCAGGCCAGACAGTGTCTCTGGAAACACCATATATTTT.

V usage is TRBV29-1 and J usage is TRBJ1-1; 7 bases align to TRBD1. CDR3 length equals 13 residues. V trimming: 4 bases; J trimming: 1 base; junction bases outside the gene matches: 3. CDR1 SQVTM and CDR2 ANQGSEA come from the germline V gene. The DNA of the CDR3 is TGCAGCGTTGCGACAGGGTGGAACACTGAAGCTTTCTTT. It translates to CSVATGWNTEAFF.

The chain is built from TRBV28 and TRBJ1-1, with 10 bases that match TRBD1. The V gene's germline CDR1 is MDHEN and CDR2 SYDVKM. The junction had 5 bases not matched to a gene; V was cut back by 3 bases and J by 4 bases. The CDR3 is 15 amino acids. CDR3 coding DNA: TGTGCCAGCAGTTTCCCCGGGACAGGGGTCACTGAAGCTTTCTTT. Its protein is CASSFPGTGVTEAFF. Full variable domain (remainder filled in from reference TRBV28 and TRBJ1-1): DVKVTQSSRYLVKRTGEKVFLECVQDMDHENMFWYRQDPGLGLRLIYFSYDVKMKEKGDIPEGYSVSREKKERFSLILESASTNQTSMYLCASSFPGTGVTEAFFGQGTRLTVV.

A remark on this clone: In the same sample, other DNA sequences code for this CDR3. This rearrangement joins TRBV5-1 to TRBJ1-4; D possibly corresponds to TRBD1 (6 bases). CDR3 length: 15 residues. The germline V gene has CDR1 SGHRS and CDR2 YFSETQ. V was pared by 4 bases and J by 0 bases, with 10 bases between. Written as DNA, the CDR3 is TGCGCCAGCAGCAAACAGGGTGCAACTAATGAAAAACTGTTTTTT. This gives the protein CASSKQGATNEKLFF.

This clone was picked up one time. The V call is TRBV4-1, the J call TRBJ2-7; D unresolved. Germline assignment: CDR1 MGHRA and CDR2 YSYEKL. The CDR3 loop spans 12 amino acids. V lost 1 base and J 5 bases, leaving 6 bases between the germline ends. In DNA form, the CDR3 reads TGCGCCAGCAGCCAAGGCCCCCACGAGCAGTACTTC. Protein sequence: CASSQGPHEQYF.

The chain joins TRBV27 to TRBJ2-3; the D gene could be TRBD1 or TRBD2 (5 bases each). CDR1 MNHEY and CDR2 SMNVEV come from the germline V gene (reference sequence). V was pared by 3 bases and J by 2 bases, with 15 bases between. The CDR3 length is 16 residues. CDR3 sequence (DNA): TGTGCCAGCAGTTTTTCGGGACGGGTAAACACAGATACGCAGTATTTT. Translating gives CASSFSGRVNTDTQYF.

This chain links TRBV4-1 with TRBJ2-7; TRBD2 aligns across 8 bases. Germline CDR1 reads MGHRA; CDR2 reads YSYEKL. The CDR3 consists of 16 residues. The V gene end was trimmed by 4 bases and the J gene end by 6 bases; junction bases not matched to a gene: 14. The CDR3 is CASSLNPGTRISEQYF. The CDR3 DNA follows: TGCGCCAGCAGCCTTAACCCCGGGACTAGAATCTCCGAGCAGTACTTC.

The chain has TRBV9 and TRBJ2-1; 10 bases match TRBD2. The CDR3 covers 17 residues. Germline V gene sequence: CDR1 SGDLS, CDR2 YYNGEE. With V trimmed by 2 bases and J by 0 bases, 5 bases remained unmatched. In nucleotides, the CDR3 is TGTGCCAGCAGCGTGGCTAGCGGGAGTGGCTCCTACAATGAGCAGTTCTTC. This encodes CASSVASGSGSYNEQFF.

The V call is TRBV11-2, the J call TRBJ1-1; D might be TRBD1 (6 bases). Germline V gene data show CDR1 as SGHAT and CDR2 as FQNNGV. V dropped 5 bases and J dropped 5 bases, with 9 bases sitting between them. The CDR3 totals 12 residues. The CDR3 sequence is CASSLTGTEAFF. The CDR3 region has the DNA TGTGCCAGCAGCCTTACAGGGACTGAAGCTTTCTTT.

V gene TRBV2 combines with J gene TRBJ2-5, with 11 nucleotides matching TRBD1. V lost 6 bases, J lost 7 bases, and 4 bases stayed unmatched. The CDR3 length is 13 residues. From germline, CDR1 is SNHLY and CDR2 FYNNEI. As DNA, the CDR3 is TGTGCCAGCAGCGCCGGGACAGGGGGGACCCAGTACTTC. It translates to CASSAGTGGTQYF.

The gene calls are TRBV29-1 and TRBJ1-4, with D tentatively TRBD1 (5 bases). The germline V gene encodes CDR1 SQVTM and CDR2 ANQGSEA. Between the trimmed V and J ends, which lost 5 bases and 2 bases, there was a span of 12 bases. The CDR3 contains 14 residues. CDR3 nucleotides: TGCAGCGTTCGGGAGAGACAGACTAATGAAAAACTGTTTTTT. Translating it yields CSVRERQTNEKLFF.

The chain is built from TRBV28 and TRBJ1-1, with D uncertain. The CDR3 is made up of 13 amino acids. V dropped 6 bases and J dropped 4 bases, with 12 bases sitting between them. Germline V CDR1 and CDR2: MDHEN, SYDVKM. DNA of the CDR3: TGTGCCAGCAGGATTAACCCCGGCACTGAAGCTTTCTTT. It is translated as CASRINPGTEAFF.

The chain recombines TRBV4-1 with TRBJ2-1, with a weak D call TRBD2 (7 bases). The germline gives CDR1 MGHRA, CDR2 YSYEKL. Trimming left V 1 base short and J 2 bases short, with 12 bases between. The CDR3 loop spans 16 amino acids. CDR3 in DNA: TGCGCCAGCAGCCAAGGCGGGGGCAGGACCTACAATGAGCAGTTCTTC. It encodes CASSQGGGRTYNEQFF.

This chain connects TRBV5-1 to TRBJ2-5; 8 nucleotides match TRBD1. This CDR3 contains 16 residues. Looked up from germline, CDR1 is SGHRS and CDR2 is YFSETQ. The V and J ends lost 5 bases and 5 bases, in that order; junction bases with no gene match: 14. CDR3 in amino acids: CASRRTGMMGGETQYF. CDR3 coding DNA: TGCGCCAGCAGACGGACAGGGATGATGGGTGGGGAGACCCAGTACTTC.

The rearrangement uses TRBV5-4 and TRBJ2-1, with D perhaps TRBD2 (6 bases). V was clipped by 0 bases and J by 6 bases, with 10 bases between them. This CDR3 is built from 14 residues. CDR1 and CDR2 from the germline V gene are SGHNT and YYREEE (reference sequence). As DNA, the CDR3 is TGTGCCAGCAGCTTGGGGGACTCGGGCAATGAGCAGTTCTTC. Translation gives CASSLGDSGNEQFF.

This chain connects TRBV7-9 to TRBJ2-1; 11 bases agree with TRBD2. Trimming took 5 bases from V and 9 from J; bases not matched to a gene: 3. CDR3 size: 13 residues. The germline V gene encodes CDR1 SEHNR and CDR2 FQNEAQ (reference sequence). This CDR3 is CASSVSGRAEQFF. The CDR3 DNA is TGTGCCAGCAGCGTTAGCGGGAGGGCTGAGCAGTTCTTC.

The gene calls are TRBV5-1 and TRBJ2-7; tentative D call: TRBD2 (6 bases). The CDR3 sequence is 15 residues long. In germline, CDR1 is SGHRS, CDR2 YFSETQ. V was pared by 5 bases and J by 0 bases, with 15 bases between. CDR3 coding DNA: TGCGCCAGCAGTCCCGGGGGTCTAAGCTCCTACGAGCAGTACTTC. As protein: CASSPGGLSSYEQYF.

In its sample, this clone was seen once. This chain links TRBV10-3 with TRBJ2-5, with TRBD1 matching 7 bases. The CDR3 spans 11 residues. V lost 11 bases, J lost 2 bases, and 2 bases stayed unmatched. Germline V gene data show CDR1 as ENHRY and CDR2 as SYGVKD. The CDR3 loop reads CASQGQETQYF. In DNA form, the CDR3 reads TGTGCCTCACAGGGGCAAGAGACCCAGTACTTC.